This entry lists 14 T cell receptor beta chains sequenced from one sample in a study of OX40 agonist ivuxolimab in advanced cancers. Clones were read by immunoSEQ multiplex PCR, and TCRdb kept only the in-frame ones, dropping some. The repertoire holds under 35,000 clones, with roughly 86% as singletons. The sample in question was CD4+ or CD8+ T cells sorted from blood, obtained in a trial of the OX40 agonist ivuxolimab. All receptors derive from an adult with an advanced solid tumor such as melanoma, head and neck, liver or kidney cancer.

This sequence joins TRBV4-1 and TRBJ2-3; D is unclear. This CDR3 contains 14 residues. The germline V gene encodes CDR1 MGHRA and CDR2 YSYEKL. V lost 4 bases and J lost 6, with 14 bases in between. This CDR3 is CASSPATRRDTQYF. CDR3 sequence (DNA): TGCGCCAGCAGCCCAGCAACTCGCCGGGATACGCAGTATTTT.

The chain uses TRBV6-1 and TRBJ2-7; D assignment may be TRBD1 or TRBD2 (6 bases each). Germline CDR1 reads MNHNS; CDR2 reads SASEGT. This CDR3 region has 16 residues. The ends were cut back, 2 bases at V and 0 bases at J, with 14 bases in the middle. The DNA of the CDR3 is TGTGCCAGCAGTGAATTGGGGGGCCCGGGCTCCTACGAGCAGTACTTC. Its protein product is CASSELGGPGSYEQYF.

This rearrangement joins TRBV2 to TRBJ2-6; D not resolved. The ends were cut back, 3 bases at V and 9 bases at J, with 6 bases in the middle. The germline CDR1 and CDR2 sequences are SNHLY and FYNNEI. The CDR3 sequence is 12 residues long. CDR3 residues: CASSEGHNVLTF. CDR3 bases: TGTGCCAGCAGTGAGGGCCACAACGTCCTGACTTTC.

This clone was counted once. CDR3 in DNA: TGCAGCGTTGGGTACGGGGCTCCAGGAGACACCATATATTTT. Translating it yields CSVGYGAPGDTIYF. The chain is built from TRBV29-1 and TRBJ1-3, with TRBD1 as a possible D gene (5 bases). This CDR3 is 14 amino acids long. V was trimmed by 4 bases and J by 8 bases, leaving 18 bases between them. Germline values: CDR1 SQVTM, CDR2 ANQGSEA.

This rearrangement joins TRBV6-6 to TRBJ2-1; the match to TRBD1 covers 9 bases. Germline V gene data show CDR1 as MNHNY and CDR2 as SVGAGI (reference sequence). The CDR3 loop spans 15 amino acids. J was trimmed by 2 bases and V by 2 bases; bases with no gene match: 1. The CDR3 loop is CASSYGTGPYNEQFF. Here the CDR3 DNA reads TGTGCCAGCAGTTACGGGACAGGGCCCTACAATGAGCAGTTCTTC.

The gene calls are TRBV7-6 and TRBJ1-1, with 8 bases aligning to TRBD1. The length of the CDR3 is 16 residues. V shed 1 base and J 0 bases; nucleotides not matched to a gene: 4. CDR1 is SGHVS, CDR2 FNYEAQ, per germline. The CDR3: CASSLVNRGMNTEAFF. The DNA for the CDR3 is TGTGCCAGCAGCTTAGTTAACAGGGGGATGAACACTGAAGCTTTCTTT.

This clone was seen only once. This chain joins TRBV5-6 and TRBJ2-1; TRBD2 matches 7 bases. The CDR3 consists of 17 residues. J was trimmed by 2 bases and V by 1 base; bases with no gene match: 9. CDR1 is SGHDT, CDR2 YYEEEE, per germline. The DNA for the CDR3 is TGTGCCAGCAGCTTGTTAAGGGGAGGGGTCGCCTACAATGAGCAGTTCTTC. Translating it yields CASSLLRGGVAYNEQFF.

This sequence joins TRBV6-6 and TRBJ1-1; 8 bases are a match to TRBD1. The CDR3 loop spans 13 amino acids. V trimming: 6 bases; J trimming: 7 bases; junction bases outside the gene matches: 7. Germline V gene lookup returns CDR1 MNHNY and CDR2 SVGAGI (reference sequence). The CDR3 sequence: CASSWTGQGEAFF. The DNA of the CDR3 is TGTGCCAGCAGCTGGACAGGGCAAGGTGAAGCTTTCTTT.

The chain uses TRBV4-1 and TRBJ2-1; 7 bases are shared with TRBD1. The CDR3 consists of 15 residues. The germline gives CDR1 MGHRA, CDR2 YSYEKL. The ends lost 0 bases at V and 9 bases at J; junction bases unmatched: 8. CDR3 loop: CASSQDRGLAGEQFF. In DNA form, the CDR3 reads TGCGCCAGCAGCCAAGATAGGGGGCTAGCAGGTGAGCAGTTCTTC.

The rearrangement joins TRBV5-1 to TRBJ2-5, with D perhaps given as TRBD1 or TRBD2 (6 bases each). CDR1 is SGHRS, CDR2 YFSETQ, per germline. The CDR3 is 17 amino acids. Trimming pared 0 bases from V and 1 base from J, leaving 16 bases between. The CDR3 loop reads CASSLEGGRIGQETQYF. The CDR3 DNA reads TGCGCCAGCAGCTTGGAGGGGGGTAGAATCGGCCAAGAGACCCAGTACTTC. Variable domain in full (rest from reference TRBV5-1 and TRBJ2-5): KAGVTQTPRYLIKTRGQQVTLSCSPISGHRSVSWYQQTPGQGLQFLFEYFSETQRNKGNFPGRFSGRQFSNSRSEMNVSTLELGDSALYLCASSLEGGRIGQETQYFGPGTRLLVL.

The V gene is TRBV6-4, the J gene TRBJ2-3; D remains ambiguous. Deletions cut 6 bases from V and 4 bases from J, with 14 bases between. The germline CDR1 and CDR2 sequences are MRHNA and SNTAGT. This CDR3 is 14 amino acids long. The CDR3, as DNA: TGTGCCAGCAGCCTTGAGAGTGACTCAGATACGCAGTATTTT. Amino acid sequence: CASSLESDSDTQYF.

The V and J genes are TRBV11-2 and TRBJ2-7; TRBD2 agrees at 9 bases. Germline loops: CDR1 SGHAT, CDR2 FQNNGV. The J segment lost 2 bases and the V segment lost 0 bases, leaving 8 bases of the junction unmatched. The CDR3 has 17 residues. CDR3 in DNA: TGTGCCAGCAGCTTAGATAATCCAGCGGGAGGTCCCTACGAGCAGTACTTC. This codes for CASSLDNPAGGPYEQYF.

CDR3 in amino acids: CASSQERERETQYF. The CDR3 coding sequence is TGCGCCAGCAGCCAAGAAAGGGAAAGGGAGACCCAGTACTTC. The chain links TRBV4-1 to TRBJ2-5; no clear D gene. This CDR3 has 14 amino acids. Trimming pared 0 bases from V and 5 bases from J, leaving 10 bases between. CDR1 is MGHRA, CDR2 YSYEKL, per germline.

The chain joins TRBV29-1 to TRBJ2-5; D is possibly TRBD1 (5 bases). The V and J ends lost 4 bases and 1 base respectively, with 13 bases between them. Per the germline V gene, CDR1 is SQVTM and CDR2 is ANQGSEA. The CDR3 spans 14 residues. The DNA for the CDR3 is TGCAGCGTTGTAATCAGGGTCGTCCAAGAGACCCAGTACTTC. This encodes CSVVIRVVQETQYF.